The rows below give T cell receptor beta chains drawn from one sample of a study of response to subunit inactivated influenza vaccine. TCRdb reprocessed the RT-PCR reads via MiXCR and lists one record per CDR3 protein. The sample contains about 780,000 distinct CDR3 sequences, 18% of which appear only once. Source: PBMCs from blood, taken 5 days after vaccination. The receptor set was obtained from a man in his forties or fifties who received an inactivated influenza vaccine. Each CDR3 is given with its conserved first and last residue. Fields, in order: J gene, V gene, clone size, D gene, CDR3 DNA, CDR3 protein. D genes are given only for firm matches. Only part of the rows carry a size: once, few, many, or a class if the clone is expanded.

>TRBJ1-2|TRBV11-2|-|-
TGTGCCAGCAGCTTCCGGGCCGAGTCCTATGGCTACACCTTC
CASSFRAESYGYTF
>TRBJ1-1|TRBV6-6|-|-
TGTGCCAGCAGTATCTTGGGGGGGACTGAAGCTTTCTTT
CASSILGGTEAFF
>TRBJ1-2|TRBV20-1|few|TRBD1
TGCAGTGCTAGAAGGGACAGGGCCCGTGGCTACACCTTC
CSARRDRARGYTF
>TRBJ1-1|TRBV9|-|TRBD1
TGTGCCAGCAGCGTAGGAGGTCGGACAGGGGGTGACACTGAAGCTTTCTTT
CASSVGGRTGGDTEAFF
>TRBJ1-4|TRBV20-1|many|-
TGCAGTGCTATCACCACAACTAATGAAAAACTGTTTTTT
CSAITTTNEKLFF
>TRBJ2-3|TRBV12-3/TRBV12-4|few|TRBD1
TGTGCCAGCAGTTATGGACAGGGGGGTGAGGATACGCAGTATTTT
CASSYGQGGEDTQYF
>TRBJ1-4|TRBV12-3/TRBV12-4|-|TRBD1
TGTGCCAGCACCCAGGGGACAGGGATAAATGAAAAACTGTTTTTT
CASTQGTGINEKLFF
>TRBJ2-7|TRBV20-1|many|TRBD2
TGCAGTGCTAGAACTAGCGGAAGAGCCTACGAGCAGTACTTC
CSARTSGRAYEQYF
>TRBJ2-7|TRBV4-2|-|TRBD2
TGTGCCAGCAGCCAAGATCTTAGCGGGGTATCCTACGAGCAGTACTTC
CASSQDLSGVSYEQYF
>TRBJ2-5|TRBV20-1|many|TRBD2
TGCAGTGCACTTCGACTAGCGGGAGGGGGACAAGAGACCCAGTACTTC
CSALRLAGGGQETQYF
>TRBJ1-2|TRBV12-3/TRBV12-4|-|TRBD1
TGTGCCAGCAGTTCGGGACAGAAGATTGGCTACACCTTC
CASSSGQKIGYTF
>TRBJ2-7|TRBV10-3|-|-
TGTGCCATCAGTGAGGGCAGGTTGAGCTACGAGCAGTACTTC
CAISEGRLSYEQYF
>TRBJ2-1|TRBV20-1|many|TRBD2
TGCAGTGCTAGAGACACTAGCGGGAATTTGTATGAGCAGTTCTTC
CSARDTSGNLYEQFF
>TRBJ2-3|TRBV6-1|-|TRBD2
TGTGCCAGCAAACTAGCGGGGCGACTACCAGATACGCAGTATTTT
CASKLAGRLPDTQYF
>TRBJ2-7|TRBV20-1|-|TRBD2
TGCAGTGCTGACCGATTGGGGGAGGGGCTTTACGAGCAGTACTTC
CSADRLGEGLYEQYF
>TRBJ1-1|TRBV7-9|few|TRBD1
TGTGCCAGCAGCTTGCCCGGGACAGGGTTGACTGAAGCTTTCTTT
CASSLPGTGLTEAFF
>TRBJ2-1|TRBV20-1|-|TRBD2
TGCAGTGCTAGAGATAAACTAGCGGGAGTATACCACAATGAGCAGTTCTTC
CSARDKLAGVYHNEQFF
>TRBJ1-1|TRBV25-1|once|TRBD1
TGTGCCAGCACTTGGACAGGGGGCTCTGAAGCTTTCTTT
CASTWTGGSEAFF
>TRBJ1-5|TRBV12-3/TRBV12-4|-|-
TGTGCCAGCAGCACCTCGGGGCAACGAAGGCCCCAGCATTTT
CASSTSGQRRPQHF
>TRBJ2-7|TRBV6-5|few|-
TGTGCCAGCAGTTACCGGGACACGTACGAGCAGTACTTC
CASSYRDTYEQYF
>TRBJ2-5|TRBV28|-|TRBD1
TGTGCCAGCAGTTCCCAAGACAGGGGCCAAGAGACCCAGTACTTC
CASSSQDRGQETQYF
>TRBJ1-6|TRBV5-1|-|TRBD1
TGCGACAGCAGCTCCGGGACAGGGGATTCACCCCTCCACTTT
CDSSSGTGDSPLHF
>TRBJ2-5|TRBV9|many|-
TGTGCCAGCAGCGCAGATTCGGGACTTCAAGAGACCCAGTACTTC
CASSADSGLQETQYF
>TRBJ1-3|TRBV12-3/TRBV12-4|-|TRBD1
TGTGCCAGCGGACAGGGCTCTGGAAACACCATATATTTT
CASGQGSGNTIYF
>TRBJ2-1|TRBV7-6|few|-
TGTGCCAGCAGCTTAGCGGGAACCTATTCTGAGCAGTTCTTC
CASSLAGTYSEQFF
>TRBJ2-7|TRBV28|-|-
TGTGCCAGCAGTTTCACCTACCGGGACACTTCCTACGAGCAGTACTTC
CASSFTYRDTSYEQYF
>TRBJ2-1|TRBV12-3/TRBV12-4|many|TRBD2
TGTGCCAGCAGCCGACTAGCGGGAGACAATGAGCAGTTCTTC
CASSRLAGDNEQFF
>TRBJ2-5|TRBV20-1|-|-
TGCAGTGCCGCTGCCCGGGCAGGAAGGGAGACCCAGTACTTC
CSAAARAGRETQYF
>TRBJ2-7|TRBV10-3|many|TRBD2
TGTGCCATAAACAAGCGGGGGGGGCCCTACGAGCAGTACTTC
CAINKRGGPYEQYF
>TRBJ2-3|TRBV11-2|few|-
TGTGCCAGCAGCTTATTCCCGGGGACGGCGCAGTATTTT
CASSLFPGTAQYF
>TRBJ2-6|TRBV6-2/TRBV6-3|-|TRBD2
TGTGCCAGCACTTGGACTAGCGGGGACTCTGGGGCCAACGTCCTGACTTTC
CASTWTSGDSGANVLTF
>TRBJ2-3|TRBV28|once|TRBD2
TGTGCCAGCAGTTTATCTGCGGGGGGCTTCACAGATACGCAGTATTTT
CASSLSAGGFTDTQYF
>TRBJ1-6|TRBV7-2|-|-
TGTGCCAGCAGCTTAGCGTCGGATTCACCCCTCCACTTT
CASSLASDSPLHF
>TRBJ2-1|TRBV12-3/TRBV12-4|many|-
TGTGCCAGCAGTTTGGTAGTACGTGTAGGTGAGCAGTTCTTC
CASSLVVRVGEQFF
>TRBJ1-1|TRBV4-3|few|TRBD1
TGCGCCAGCAGCCAAGAAAGGGGGCTTACTGAAGCTTTCTTT
CASSQERGLTEAFF
>TRBJ2-7|TRBV27|few|TRBD2
TGTGCCAGCAGTTCACAGCTAGCGGCATTATACGAGCAGTACTTC
CASSSQLAALYEQYF
>TRBJ2-7|TRBV20-1|-|-
TGCAGCGCCCCGGGGCAACGCGTCCCCTACGAGCAGTACTTC
CSAPGQRVPYEQYF
>TRBJ1-2|TRBV18|-|-
TGTGCCAGCTCACGCACAGGGAGAGGCGGCTACACCTTC
CASSRTGRGGYTF
>TRBJ2-3|TRBV10-3|-|TRBD2
TGTGCCATCAGTGAGGAGATAGCGGGGGGCTTAACAGATACGCAGTATTTT
CAISEEIAGGLTDTQYF
>TRBJ2-5|TRBV5-1|few|TRBD2
TGCGCCAGCAGCCCACTCGGACTAGCGGGGGGGCCATCGGAGACCCAGTACTTC
CASSPLGLAGGPSETQYF
>TRBJ1-3|TRBV7-9|-|-
TGTGCCAGCAGCCCGCATACGGGAAACACCATATATTTT
CASSPHTGNTIYF
>TRBJ2-5|TRBV5-1|-|-
TGCGCCAGCAGTCGAGACGGAGATGGGGAGACCCAGTACTTC
CASSRDGDGETQYF
>TRBJ2-7|TRBV18|many|TRBD1
TGTGCCAGCTCAACAACCGGGACAGGGACTATAGAGCAGTACTTC
CASSTTGTGTIEQYF
>TRBJ2-5|TRBV4-2|few|TRBD1
TGTGCCAGCAGCCAAGGCGGGACAGGGGAAGAGACCCAGTACTTC
CASSQGGTGEETQYF
>TRBJ2-5|TRBV5-1|few|-
TGCGCCAGCAGAAGACCGGGACAACAAGAGACCCAGTACTTC
CASRRPGQQETQYF
>TRBJ1-6|TRBV6-2/TRBV6-3|-|TRBD1
TGTGCCAGCAGGGAGACCGGGACAGGGACTTCACCCCTCCACTTT
CASRETGTGTSPLHF
>TRBJ2-3|TRBV20-1|few|TRBD2
TGCAGTGCCGATGGGCTAGCGGTCCTTAGCACAGATACGCAGTATTTT
CSADGLAVLSTDTQYF
>TRBJ2-2|TRBV21-1|-|-
TGTGCCAGCAGCTCTACCGGGACAGGCCTTAACACCGGGGAGCTGTTTTTT
CASSSTGTGLNTGELFF
>TRBJ1-1|TRBV3-1|-|-
TGTGCCAGCAGCCAAGACGGACCTGAAGCTTTCTTT
CASSQDGPEAFF